This T cell receptor (beta chain) was found in a study of shared clonotypes between healthy human individuals. General observations from the study: The naive CD4 repertoires of four donors were compared, and approximately 4.7% of clonotypes were shared.

Authors' data handling: Owing to the provision of junction-only sequences devoid of quality scores by immunoSEQ, filtering differed. The method was immunoSEQ multiplex PCR; TCRdb's version includes in-frame clones alone and lacks a portion of them. V, J and clone size reflect that table, while D and trimming were determined from the DNA. The sample contains 1,500,000 or so clones, just under 99% of which appear only once. The CDR3 has 15 residues. Turning to this clone: Its specificity is unknown.

The study drew its donors from healthy HIV-negative adults without recent acute infections or vaccinations. Sequencing was carried out using naive CD4+ T cells sorted from blood. Noted subset: CD45RA+ positively selected. This sequence originates from a young man in good health. This chain connects TRBV21-1 to TRBJ2-7; TRBD2, the table's D call, lacks a check against the DNA. TRBV21-1 is termed a pseudogene. The CDR3 nucleotides read TGTGCCAGCAAAGGCCGAAGGGAGGGGCTGGGAGAGCAGTACTTC. Protein sequence: CASKGRREGLGEQYF.